These 20 T cell receptor beta chains came from one sample sequenced in a study of T-cell memory formation after mild COVID-19. In TCRdb, the 5' RACE reads were re-called with MiXCR into one record per CDR3 protein. The table includes 530,000 or so distinct CDR3 sequences, around a sixth detected once. Sequenced sample: PBMCs or a T cell subset sorted from them (not recorded which). The source is an adult woman who had mild COVID-19 (a few samples of this study predate the infection). Cell type and time point are not known.

This clonotype was observed once. The gene calls are TRBV27 and TRBJ2-2; 16 bases are shared with TRBD2. V lost 5 bases to trimming and J lost 9 bases; unmatched junction nucleotides: 6. The CDR3 contains 16 residues. CDR1 and CDR2 from the germline V gene are MNHEY and SMNVEV (reference sequence). As DNA, the CDR3 is TGTGCCAGCAGTCCGGGACTAGCGGGAGGGCCATGGGAGCTGTTTTTT. This encodes CASSPGLAGGPWELFF.

For the CDR3, the DNA is TGCAGTGCTAGGCCACTAAGCTCCTACGAGCAGTACTTC. This translates into CSARPLSSYEQYF. The rearrangement joins TRBV20-1 to TRBJ2-7; D unclear. V dropped 3 bases and J dropped 0 bases, with 9 bases sitting between them. The CDR3 has 13 residues. The germline gives CDR1 DFQATT, CDR2 SNEGSKA (reference sequence).

The table lists this clonotype with a few counts. The V gene is TRBV15, the J gene TRBJ2-7; 10 bases match TRBD1. The V and J ends lost 3 bases and 3 bases, in that order; junction bases with no gene match: 2. The CDR3 runs to 14 residues. Germline V gene lookup returns CDR1 LNHNV and CDR2 YYDKDF (reference sequence). The CDR3: CATSRTGGIYEQYF. CDR3 nucleotide sequence: TGTGCCACCAGCAGGACAGGGGGCATCTACGAGCAGTACTTC.

This clonotype was seen a few times. This chain links TRBV5-1 with TRBJ2-5; D ambiguous. V was clipped by 0 bases and J by 5 bases, with 8 bases between them. The germline gives CDR1 SGHRS, CDR2 YFSETQ. The CDR3 has 13 residues. The CDR3 sequence is CASSLEVRETQYF. In nucleotides, the CDR3 is TGCGCCAGCAGCTTGGAAGTTAGGGAGACCCAGTACTTC.

This clonotype turned up a few times. This rearrangement joins TRBV19 to TRBJ1-6; D gene ambiguous. The CDR3 runs 13 residues. Deletions cut 3 bases from V and 5 bases from J, with 5 bases between. Germline V gene sequence: CDR1 LNHDA, CDR2 SQIVND (reference sequence). CDR3 loop: CASSMWDNSPLHF. The CDR3 region has the DNA TGTGCCAGTAGTATGTGGGATAATTCACCCCTCCACTTT.

This clonotype came up many times. The chain uses TRBV5-1 and TRBJ2-4; TRBD1 aligns across 10 bases. V gave up 4 bases and J gave up 3 bases; unmatched junction bases: 7. The germline gives CDR1 SGHRS, CDR2 YFSETQ. The CDR3 totals 16 residues. The CDR3 DNA reads as TGCGCCAGCAGCACCGGGACAGGGGCCCACAAAAACATTCAGTACTTC. Its translation: CASSTGTGAHKNIQYF. Filled out from reference TRBV5-1 and TRBJ2-4, the complete variable domain reads KAGVTQTPRYLIKTRGQQVTLSCSPISGHRSVSWYQQTPGQGLQFLFEYFSETQRNKGNFPGRFSGRQFSNSRSEMNVSTLELGDSALYLCASSTGTGAHKNIQYFGAGTRLSVL.

V and J are TRBV29-1 and TRBJ1-3, with unresolved D. V was shortened by 3 bases and J by 2 bases, with 8 bases between the two germline ends. The CDR3 runs 13 residues. Germline lookup yields CDR1 SQVTM and CDR2 ANQGSEA. CDR3 DNA sequence: TGCAGCGTTGAGGGTGTGGCTGGAAACACCATATATTTT. It translates to CSVEGVAGNTIYF.

The CDR3 spells CASRKWGVTDTQYF. CDR3 coding DNA: TGTGCCAGCAGGAAATGGGGGGTAACAGATACGCAGTATTTT. This chain links TRBV27 with TRBJ2-3; tentatively, D is TRBD2 (6 bases). Trimming shortened V by 6 bases and J by 3 bases, and 13 bases separated the two germline ends. Germline values: CDR1 MNHEY, CDR2 SMNVEV (reference sequence). The CDR3 length is 14 residues.

This chain links TRBV29-1 with TRBJ2-7, with D perhaps matching TRBD1 (5 bases). The length of the CDR3 is 13 residues. Trimming stripped 4 bases from V and 3 bases from J, with 13 bases between. Germline loops: CDR1 SQVTM, CDR2 ANQGSEA. Here the CDR3 reads CSVARGMGYEQYF. In DNA, the CDR3 is TGCAGCGTTGCAAGGGGTATGGGCTACGAGCAGTACTTC.

The rearrangement uses TRBV5-8 and TRBJ1-6, with 7 bases matching TRBD1. Germline CDR1 and CDR2: SGHTS and YDEGEE. V shed 3 bases, J shed 3 bases, and the junction held 3 bases outside the gene matches. The CDR3 length is 15 residues. The CDR3 loop is CASSSGTVYNSPLHF. The CDR3 region has the DNA TGTGCCAGCAGCTCCGGGACAGTCTATAATTCACCCCTCCACTTT.

J is TRBJ2-1 and V is TRBV20-1; 9 nucleotides match TRBD2. V dropped 0 bases and J dropped 0; count of bases not matched to a gene: 6. The V gene's germline CDR1 is DFQATT and CDR2 SNEGSKA (reference sequence). This CDR3 has 17 residues. The CDR3 loop is CSARDPSGMSSYNEQFF. The CDR3 nucleotides are TGCAGTGCTAGAGATCCTAGCGGGATGAGCTCCTACAATGAGCAGTTCTTC.

This sequence joins TRBV19 and TRBJ2-1; D may match TRBD1 or TRBD2 (6 bases each). Per germline, CDR1 LNHDA and CDR2 SQIVND (reference sequence). The CDR3 spans 13 residues. Trimming pared 2 bases from V and 7 bases from J, leaving 9 bases between. The CDR3 DNA sequence: TGTGCCAGTAGTATAACGGGGGCAAATGAGCAGTTCTTC. Amino acid sequence: CASSITGANEQFF. Full variable domain (remainder filled in from reference TRBV19 and TRBJ2-1): DGGITQSPKYLFRKEGQNVTLSCEQNLNHDAMYWYRQDPGQGLRLIYYSQIVNDFQKGDIAEGYSVSREKKESFPLTVTSAQKNPTAFYLCASSITGANEQFFGPGTRLTVL.

This sequence joins TRBV10-3 and TRBJ1-1, with D perhaps TRBD1 (6 bases). Trimming removed 6 bases from V and 4 bases from J, with 18 bases in between. The CDR3 consists of 15 residues. From germline, CDR1 is ENHRY and CDR2 SYGVKD. CDR3 bases: TGTGCCATCAGGGAGGAGGGGGGGTCTAGCACTGAAGCTTTCTTT. As protein: CAIREEGGSSTEAFF.

This clonotype has just a few counts. J is TRBJ1-2 and V is TRBV5-1, with D perhaps matching TRBD1 (5 bases). CDR1 is SGHRS, CDR2 YFSETQ, per germline. This CDR3 region has 17 residues. V was pared by 0 bases and J by 3 bases, with 18 bases between. The CDR3 nucleotides are TGCGCCAGCAGCTTGGCAATTGTGCTGGACACAGACTATGGCTACACCTTC. It is translated as CASSLAIVLDTDYGYTF.

The chain has TRBV5-1 and TRBJ1-5; TRBD1 matches at 8 bases. Germline CDR1 is SGHRS and CDR2 is YFSETQ. The ends lost 6 bases at V and 2 bases at J; junction bases unmatched: 7. This CDR3 comprises 15 residues. The CDR3 coding sequence is TGCGCCAGCAACCGGACAGGGATAGGCAATCAGCCCCAGCATTTT. Translation gives CASNRTGIGNQPQHF.

The chain uses TRBV6-4 and TRBJ2-6; TRBD1 matches at 7 bases. The CDR3 totals 17 residues. Germline V gene sequence: CDR1 MRHNA, CDR2 SNTAGT. J gave up 0 bases and V 5 bases, and 7 bases lay outside the gene matches. This CDR3 reads CASSSTGAPSGANVLTF. In DNA, the CDR3 is TGTGCCAGCAGTTCAACAGGGGCCCCCTCTGGGGCCAACGTCCTGACTTTC.

This clonotype was picked up a small number of times. This sequence joins TRBV20-1 and TRBJ2-7; D gene unclear. This CDR3 has 13 amino acids. Germline CDR1 reads DFQATT; CDR2 reads SNEGSKA (reference sequence). The V end was cut by 0 bases, the J end by 1 base, with 7 bases between. The chain's CDR3 is CSARDLKSYEQYF. The CDR3, as DNA: TGCAGTGCTAGAGACCTGAAGTCCTACGAGCAGTACTTC.

V usage is TRBV9 and J usage is TRBJ2-2, with D perhaps TRBD2 (5 bases). The V end lost 0 bases, the J end lost 0 bases, and 9 bases lay between the germline ends. The CDR3 extends over 16 amino acids. Germline CDR1 reads SGDLS; CDR2 reads YYNGEE. CDR3 DNA: TGTGCCAGCAGCGTAGATGCGGGTGCGAACACCGGGGAGCTGTTTTTT. Encoded protein: CASSVDAGANTGELFF.

The chain uses TRBV7-8 and TRBJ1-2; 9 nucleotides align to TRBD1. CDR1 SGHVS and CDR2 FQNEAQ come from the germline V gene. J lost 4 bases, V lost 5 bases, and 8 bases had no gene match. The CDR3 has 15 amino acids. Here the CDR3 DNA reads TGTGCCAGCAGCACCAGGGACAGGGCGACCTATGGCTACACCTTC. Amino acids: CASSTRDRATYGYTF.

The J gene is TRBJ2-2, the V gene TRBV5-1; D possibly uses TRBD1 or TRBD2 (5 bases each). This CDR3 spans 15 amino acids. The V gene lost 1 base and the J gene lost 4 bases, with 11 bases spanning the gap. Germline V gives CDR1 SGHRS, CDR2 YFSETQ. CDR3 protein: CASSLTGTSTGELFF. The CDR3 DNA follows: TGCGCCAGCAGCTTGACGGGGACGTCCACCGGGGAGCTGTTTTTT.